The 20 T cell receptor beta chains presented below share a single source sample, sequenced in a study of OX40 agonist ivuxolimab in advanced cancers. The assay was immunoSEQ multiplex PCR, and TCRdb's table has in-frame clones only and misses some. This repertoire shows around 66,000 clones, around 87% found once; its top ten account for 2% to 2.5%. The sample in question was CD4+ or CD8+ T cells sorted from blood, obtained in a trial of the OX40 agonist ivuxolimab. These receptors all come from an adult with an advanced solid tumor such as melanoma, head and neck, liver or kidney cancer.

The gene calls are TRBV5-6 and TRBJ1-5; tentatively, D is TRBD1 (5 bases). The CDR3 runs 16 residues. Trimming took off 1 base at V and 4 bases at J, with 15 bases between the two ends. CDR1 SGHDT and CDR2 YYEEEE come from the germline V gene. The CDR3 here is CASSLQGWAQNQPQHF. As DNA, the CDR3 is TGTGCCAGCAGCTTGCAGGGCTGGGCCCAAAATCAGCCCCAGCATTTT.

The gene calls are TRBV5-6 and TRBJ2-3; possibly TRBD2 for D (5 bases). Germline CDR1 reads SGHDT; CDR2 reads YYEEEE. V dropped 4 bases and J dropped 8 bases, with 14 bases sitting between them. The CDR3 runs to 13 residues. CDR3 coding DNA: TGTGCCAGCAGCCAGTGGGCTAGCCCTACGCAGTATTTT. Amino acids: CASSQWASPTQYF.

The chain uses TRBV5-1 and TRBJ2-2, with D maybe TRBD2 (6 bases). Germline CDR1 reads SGHRS; CDR2 reads YFSETQ. CDR3 length: 16 residues. V was cut by 6 bases and J by 0 bases, with 15 bases left in between. The CDR3 DNA is TGCGCCAGCACCCGGAGGGCAGTTGCGAACACCGGGGAGCTGTTTTTT. Protein sequence: CASTRRAVANTGELFF. Full variable domain (outside the CDR3, taken from reference TRBV5-1 and TRBJ2-2): KAGVTQTPRYLIKTRGQQVTLSCSPISGHRSVSWYQQTPGQGLQFLFEYFSETQRNKGNFPGRFSGRQFSNSRSEMNVSTLELGDSALYLCASTRRAVANTGELFFGEGSRLTVL.

This clone has only one observation. The chain joins TRBV10-3 to TRBJ2-7; D possibly corresponds to TRBD2 (6 bases). Trimming cost V 8 bases and J 4 bases, with 18 bases left between them. Per germline, CDR1 ENHRY and CDR2 SYGVKD. The CDR3 loop spans 14 amino acids. The CDR3 here is CAIHSGGGRYEQYF. The CDR3, as DNA: TGTGCCATCCACAGTGGGGGAGGAAGGTACGAGCAGTACTTC.

This clone has just a few counts. The chain is built from TRBV19 and TRBJ2-2; a possible D gene is TRBD1 (5 bases). There are 13 residues in the CDR3. Between the trimmed V and J ends, which lost 3 bases and 4 bases, there was a span of 6 bases. Germline V gene data show CDR1 as LNHDA and CDR2 as SQIVND (reference sequence). The CDR3 sequence is CASSIGATGELFF. CDR3 DNA: TGTGCCAGTAGTATTGGGGCCACCGGGGAGCTGTTTTTT.

This rearrangement joins TRBV6-5 to TRBJ2-7, with 7 nucleotides matching TRBD1. Germline CDR1 MNHEY, CDR2 SVGAGI. CDR3 length equals 15 residues. V shed 2 bases and J 3 bases; nucleotides not matched to a gene: 7. CDR3 in amino acids: CASSYTSDRDYEQYF. In DNA form, the CDR3 reads TGTGCCAGCAGTTACACCTCCGACAGGGACTACGAGCAGTACTTC.

The chain links TRBV6-4 to TRBJ2-5; D possibly corresponds to TRBD2 (5 bases). CDR3 length equals 13 residues. Trimming took 3 bases from V and 5 from J, leaving 10 bases between them. The germline V gene has CDR1 MRHNA and CDR2 SNTAGT. The CDR3 is CASSEVGGETQYF. The CDR3 region has the DNA TGTGCCAGCAGTGAGGTTGGCGGGGAGACCCAGTACTTC.

The CDR3 here is CASSYGRGFDTQYF. DNA for the CDR3: TGTGCCAGCAGTTACGGACGCGGGTTTGATACGCAGTATTTT. The chain is built from TRBV6-5 and TRBJ2-3; tentative D call: TRBD2 (5 bases). Trimming cost V 2 bases and J 6 bases, with 12 bases left between them. The CDR3 covers 14 residues. Germline V CDR1 and CDR2: MNHEY, SVGAGI.

This clone appeared once. The chain recombines TRBV5-1 with TRBJ1-6; TRBD1 is a possible D gene (5 bases). The V gene lost 7 bases and the J gene lost 7 bases, with 15 bases spanning the gap. The CDR3 has 14 residues. Germline V gene sequence: CDR1 SGHRS, CDR2 YFSETQ. The CDR3: CASGTGAPNSPLHF. The CDR3 coding sequence is TGCGCCAGCGGAACAGGAGCGCCAAATTCACCCCTCCACTTT.

The rearrangement uses TRBV2 and TRBJ1-5; possibly TRBD1 for D (5 bases). Germline V gene lookup returns CDR1 SNHLY and CDR2 FYNNEI. The CDR3 sequence is 15 residues long. V was trimmed by 2 bases and J by 7 bases, leaving 15 bases between them. The CDR3 sequence: CASSEQGGGRQPQHF. Written as DNA, the CDR3 is TGTGCCAGCAGTGAACAGGGTGGAGGAAGACAGCCCCAGCATTTT. Together with reference TRBV2 and TRBJ1-5, the CDR3 gives the full variable domain: EPEVTQTPSHQVTQMGQEVILRCVPISNHLYFYWYRQILGQKVEFLVSFYNNEISEKSEIFDDQFSVERPDGSNFTLKIRSTKLEDSAMYFCASSEQGGGRQPQHFGDGTRLSIL.

This rearrangement joins TRBV5-1 to TRBJ1-1; possible D gene TRBD1, 6 bases. CDR3 size: 16 residues. The germline CDR1 and CDR2 sequences are SGHRS and YFSETQ. Trimming took 5 bases from V and 0 from J, leaving 17 bases between them. The CDR3 DNA follows: TGCGCCAGCAGGGCAGGGGATCGTACCATGAACACTGAAGCTTTCTTT. This encodes CASRAGDRTMNTEAFF.

V gene TRBV10-2 combines with J gene TRBJ1-5, with 9 bases aligning to TRBD1. This CDR3 is built from 17 residues. Germline V CDR1 and CDR2: WSHSY, SAAADI. V dropped 7 bases and J dropped 1; count of bases not matched to a gene: 11. The CDR3 is CASNGLQGAGSNQPQHF. The CDR3 coding sequence is TGCGCCAGCAACGGCCTACAGGGGGCTGGGAGCAATCAGCCCCAGCATTTT.

The chain has TRBV14 and TRBJ1-1; 9 bases align to TRBD1. The V and J ends lost 4 bases and 0 bases, in that order; junction bases with no gene match: 9. Per germline, CDR1 SGHDN and CDR2 FVKESK. The CDR3 is made up of 17 amino acids. CDR3 nucleotide sequence: TGTGCCAGCAGCCTCGGGACAGGGACAATAATGAACACTGAAGCTTTCTTT. Its translation: CASSLGTGTIMNTEAFF.

This chain connects TRBV6-5 to TRBJ1-5; 9 nucleotides match TRBD1. J gave up 0 bases and V 6 bases, and 3 bases lay outside the gene matches. CDR3 length: 15 amino acids. Per germline, CDR1 MNHEY and CDR2 SVGAGI. The DNA of the CDR3 is TGTGCCAGCAGATGGACAGGGGATAGCAATCAGCCCCAGCATTTT. It codes for CASRWTGDSNQPQHF.

V and J are TRBV4-3 and TRBJ2-5, with 13 bases identical to TRBD2. The germline gives CDR1 LGHNA, CDR2 YSLEER. The junction had 4 bases not matched to a gene; V was cut back by 5 bases and J by 1 base. The CDR3 runs to 16 residues. The CDR3 sequence: CASSSGLAGVQETQYF. CDR3 DNA: TGCGCCAGCAGCTCAGGACTAGCGGGAGTCCAAGAGACCCAGTACTTC.

The rearrangement links TRBV10-3 to TRBJ1-3, with D uncertain. The length of the CDR3 is 14 residues. V lost 9 bases and J lost 0, with 12 bases in between. Germline V gene data show CDR1 as ENHRY and CDR2 as SYGVKD. The CDR3 DNA sequence: TGTGCCATTCGGACGGTCGACTCTGGAAACACCATATATTTT. It codes for CAIRTVDSGNTIYF.

This chain joins TRBV7-8 and TRBJ2-7, with D possibly matching TRBD2 (6 bases). The CDR3 is made up of 16 amino acids. Looked up from germline, CDR1 is SGHVS and CDR2 is FQNEAQ. Trimming pared 5 bases from V and 3 bases from J, leaving 20 bases between. CDR3 nucleotide sequence: TGTGCCAGCAGCCAGGTTGGCGCGGGGAATTACTACGAGCAGTACTTC. Its translation is CASSQVGAGNYYEQYF.

The V call is TRBV19, the J call TRBJ1-1; D remains unclear. The CDR3 loop spans 12 amino acids. Germline V gene sequence: CDR1 LNHDA, CDR2 SQIVND (reference sequence). Trimming took 10 bases from V and 2 from J, leaving 11 bases between them. CDR3 protein: CAIRSINTEAFF. The CDR3 DNA is TGTGCCATCAGGAGCATCAACACTGAAGCTTTCTTT.

This rearrangement joins TRBV18 to TRBJ1-1; D remains unclear. The ends were cut back, 6 bases at V and 1 base at J, with 15 bases in the middle. Per germline, CDR1 KGHSH and CDR2 LQKENI. The length of the CDR3 is 15 residues. CDR3: CASSLMDGSNTEAFF. CDR3 coding DNA: TGTGCCAGCTCTCTAATGGACGGTTCGAACACTGAAGCTTTCTTT.

The CDR3 nucleotides are TGTGCCAGCAGACGGGAGAGCAATCAGCCCCAGCATTTT. Translation: CASRRESNQPQHF. The chain links TRBV2 to TRBJ1-5; D uncertain. The CDR3 loop spans 13 amino acids. From germline, CDR1 is SNHLY and CDR2 FYNNEI. The V end lost 6 bases, the J end lost 1 base, and 7 bases lay between the germline ends.